This record looks at one T cell receptor beta chain sequence and its context. Its target is not known. This entry is derived from a study of beta chain features in type 1 diabetes. About the study: There was similarity between patients and healthy donors in age, gender and cell yields. Whole-study findings and limits: Whether HLA type affects TCRB rearrangement stayed undetermined in the present work. In all four CD4+ subsets, TCRB CDR3 length was significantly, moderately reduced in type 1 diabetes.

The sequenced template was cDNA made from the entire isolated RNA. Approximately 3.6 million reads was the average for naive, central memory and regulatory T cell samples. Generated by immunoSEQ multiplex PCR, the TCRdb table keeps only in-frame clones and is missing some. Here the sample spans more than 250,000 clones, about 20% being singletons. V was shortened by 0 bases and J by 7 bases, with 7 bases between the two germline ends. The V gene's germline CDR1 is SGHRS and CDR2 YFSETQ. The CDR3 is made up of 13 amino acids. This chain links TRBV5-1 with TRBJ1-4; D unresolved. The sequenced material came from naive CD4+ T cells from blood. The origin of this receptor is a woman aged 40 to 49 with type 1 diabetes. In DNA, the CDR3 is TGCGCCAGCAGCTTGGCCCCGAGTGAAAAACTGTTTTTT. Translated, it gives CASSLAPSEKLFF. Drawing the rest from reference TRBV5-1 and TRBJ1-4, the complete variable domain is KAGVTQTPRYLIKTRGQQVTLSCSPISGHRSVSWYQQTPGQGLQFLFEYFSETQRNKGNFPGRFSGRQFSNSRSEMNVSTLELGDSALYLCASSLAPSEKLFFGSGTQLSVL.